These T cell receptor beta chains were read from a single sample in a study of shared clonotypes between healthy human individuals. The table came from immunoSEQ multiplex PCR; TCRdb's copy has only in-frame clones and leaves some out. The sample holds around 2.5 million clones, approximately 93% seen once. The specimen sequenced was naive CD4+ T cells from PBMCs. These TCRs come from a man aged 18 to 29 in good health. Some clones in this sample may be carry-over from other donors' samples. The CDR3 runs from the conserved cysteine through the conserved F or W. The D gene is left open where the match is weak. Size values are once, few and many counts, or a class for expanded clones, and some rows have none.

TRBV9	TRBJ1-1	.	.	CASSSPSEAFF	TGTGCCAGCAGCTCCCCGTCTGAAGCTTTCTTT
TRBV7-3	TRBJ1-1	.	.	CASSKSGPITEAFF	TGTGCCAGCAGCAAATCGGGCCCTATCACTGAAGCTTTCTTT
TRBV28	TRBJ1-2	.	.	CASSSLTGTFTF	TGTGCCAGCAGTTCACTCACCGGGACATTCACCTTC
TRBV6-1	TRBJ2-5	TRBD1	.	CASRDTGGLETQYF	TGTGCCAGCAGAGATACAGGGGGCCTAGAGACCCAGTACTTC
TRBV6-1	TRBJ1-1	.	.	CASSEARRLLGGSTEAFF	TGTGCCAGCAGTGAAGCGCGGAGGCTTCTAGGGGGGAGCACTGAAGCTTTCTTT
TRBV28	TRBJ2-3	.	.	CASRPGPLPDTQYF	TGTGCCAGCAGACCGGGACCGCTTCCAGATACGCAGTATTTT
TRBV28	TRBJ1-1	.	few	CASSATNTEAFF	TGTGCCAGCAGCGCGACCAACACTGAAGCTTTCTTT
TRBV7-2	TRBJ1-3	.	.	CASSLVGGFSGNTIYF	TGTGCCAGCAGCTTAGTCGGGGGGTTCTCTGGAAACACCATATATTTT
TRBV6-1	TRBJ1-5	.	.	CASSPDRLNNQPQHF	TGTGCCAGCAGTCCGGACAGACTTAACAATCAGCCCCAGCATTTT
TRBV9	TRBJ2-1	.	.	CASSLSGSYNEQFF	TGTGCCAGCAGTCTTAGCGGTTCCTACAATGAGCAGTTCTTC
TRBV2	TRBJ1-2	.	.	CASRGGANYGYTF	TGTGCCAGCCGAGGGGGAGCTAACTATGGCTACACCTTC
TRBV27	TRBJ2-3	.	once	CASSWGVMPTDTQYF	TGTGCCAGCAGTTGGGGCGTCATGCCCACAGATACGCAGTATTTT
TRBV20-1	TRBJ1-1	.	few	CSAGSLWAFF	TGCAGTGCTGGGAGCCTGTGGGCTTTCTTT
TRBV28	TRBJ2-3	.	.	CASGGGADSFHTQYF	TGTGCCAGCGGAGGCGGGGCGGATTCGTTCCATACGCAGTATTTT
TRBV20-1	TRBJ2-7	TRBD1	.	CSATGAYEQYF	TGCAGTGCGACAGGGGCCTACGAGCAGTACTTC
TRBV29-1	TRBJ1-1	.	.	CSVRGSLGGFSEAFF	TGCAGCGTTCGGGGGTCCCTTGGGGGATTTTCTGAAGCTTTCTTT
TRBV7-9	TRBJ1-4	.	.	CASSFQPNEKLFF	TGTGCCAGCAGCTTCCAGCCTAATGAAAAACTGTTTTTT
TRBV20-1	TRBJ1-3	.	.	CSAREQNTIYF	TGCAGTGCTAGAGAACAAAACACCATATATTTT
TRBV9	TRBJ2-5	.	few	CASNNRVGETQYF	TGTGCCAGCAACAACAGGGTTGGGGAGACCCAGTACTTC
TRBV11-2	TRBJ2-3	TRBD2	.	CASSSPNLAGGLNTQYF	TGTGCCAGCAGCTCCCCCAATTTAGCGGGAGGCTTAAATACGCAGTATTTT
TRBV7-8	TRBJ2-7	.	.	CASSYQGGEQYF	TGTGCCAGCAGCTACCAGGGTGGTGAGCAGTACTTC
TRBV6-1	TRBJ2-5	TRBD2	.	CASSPSGTPPETQYF	TGTGCCAGCAGTCCTAGCGGGACACCCCCGGAGACCCAGTACTTC
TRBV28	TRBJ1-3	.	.	CASSLLDKNTIYF	TGTGCCAGCAGTTTACTGGATAAAAACACCATATATTTT
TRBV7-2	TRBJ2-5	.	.	CASSLERGETQYF	TGTGCCAGCAGCTTGGAAAGGGGAGAGACCCAGTACTTC
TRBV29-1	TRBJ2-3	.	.	CSVESGTDTQYF	TGCAGCGTTGAGAGCGGGACAGATACGCAGTATTTT
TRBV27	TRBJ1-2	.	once	CASSLRADQGYGYTF	TGTGCCAGCAGTTTAAGGGCAGATCAAGGTTATGGCTACACCTTC
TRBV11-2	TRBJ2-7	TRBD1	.	CASSLPTGTEPYEQYF	TGTGCCAGCAGCTTACCGACCGGGACAGAGCCCTACGAGCAGTACTTC
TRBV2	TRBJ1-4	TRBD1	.	CASSAQGGYEKLFF	TGTGCCAGCAGCGCGCAGGGGGGATATGAAAAACTGTTTTTT
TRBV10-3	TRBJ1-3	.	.	CAISESESSGNTIYF	TGTGCCATCAGTGAGTCCGAGAGCTCTGGAAACACCATATATTTT
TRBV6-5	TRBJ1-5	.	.	CASSYSDRRSNQPQHF	TGTGCCAGCAGTTACTCGGACAGAAGAAGCAATCAGCCCCAGCATTTT
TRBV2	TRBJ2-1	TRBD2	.	CASSVWLAGSYNEQFF	TGTGCCAGCAGTGTATGGTTAGCGGGCTCCTACAATGAGCAGTTCTTC
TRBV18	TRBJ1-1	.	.	CASSGEGNTEAFF	TGTGCCAGCTCGGGGGAGGGGAACACTGAAGCTTTCTTT
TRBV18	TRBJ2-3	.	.	CASSEPRDTQYF	TGTGCCAGCTCCGAACCGAGGGATACGCAGTATTTT
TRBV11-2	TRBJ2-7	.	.	CASSPGPSSPYEQYF	TGTGCCAGCAGCCCAGGGCCCAGCAGCCCCTACGAGCAGTACTTC
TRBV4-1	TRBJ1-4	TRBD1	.	CASSQDYLGQLNEKLFF	TGCGCCAGCAGCCAAGATTATTTGGGACAGCTTAATGAAAAACTGTTTTTT
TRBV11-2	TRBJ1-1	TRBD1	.	CASSTRDRGPNTEAFF	TGTGCCAGCAGCACAAGGGACAGGGGGCCGAACACTGAAGCTTTCTTT
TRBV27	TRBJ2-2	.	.	CASSLSPGRGYTGELFF	TGTGCCAGCAGTTTATCGCCAGGCAGGGGATATACCGGGGAGCTGTTTTTT
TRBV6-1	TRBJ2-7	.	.	CASRNAPQDAYEQYF	TGTGCCAGTCGGAATGCCCCACAGGACGCCTACGAGCAGTACTTC
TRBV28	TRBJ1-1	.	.	CASSPPGGGWIEAFF	TGTGCCAGCAGTCCCCCAGGTGGGGGATGGATTGAAGCTTTCTTT
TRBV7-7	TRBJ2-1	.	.	CASSFKDLFSPSYNEQFF	TGTGCCAGCAGCTTTAAAGATCTTTTCTCCCCCTCCTACAATGAGCAGTTCTTC
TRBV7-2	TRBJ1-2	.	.	CASSLQGNSGGYTF	TGTGCCAGCAGCTTGCAGGGAAATTCGGGTGGCTACACCTTC